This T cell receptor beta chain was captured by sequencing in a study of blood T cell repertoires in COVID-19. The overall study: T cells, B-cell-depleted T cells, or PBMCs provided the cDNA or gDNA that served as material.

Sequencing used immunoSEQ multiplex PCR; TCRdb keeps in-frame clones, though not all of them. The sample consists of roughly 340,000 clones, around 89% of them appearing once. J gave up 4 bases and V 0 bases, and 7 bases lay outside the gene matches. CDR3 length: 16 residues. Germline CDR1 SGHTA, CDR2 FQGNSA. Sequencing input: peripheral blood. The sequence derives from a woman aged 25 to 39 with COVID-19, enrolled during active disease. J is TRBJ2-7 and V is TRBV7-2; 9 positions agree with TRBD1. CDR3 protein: CASSLAGTGSLYEQYF. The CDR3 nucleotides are TGTGCCAGCAGCTTAGCCGGGACAGGGTCTCTGTACGAGCAGTACTTC. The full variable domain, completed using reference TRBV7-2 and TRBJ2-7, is GAGVSQSPSNKVTEKGKDVELRCDPISGHTALYWYRQSLGQGLEFLIYFQGNSAPDKSGLPSDRFSAERTGGSVSTLTIQRTQQEDSAVYLCASSLAGTGSLYEQYFGPGTRLTVT.